The 21 T cell receptor beta chains below all came from one sample that was sequenced in a study of cytomegalovirus exposure and HLA in healthy donors. TCRdb keeps only in-frame clones here, not all; method: immunoSEQ multiplex PCR. The table shows 150,000 to 200,000 clones, with approximately 86% occurring only once. The sequenced sample was PBMCs. Receptors originate from a man aged 25 to 40 in good health and CMV-seropositive.

V and J are TRBV6-5 and TRBJ2-2; no clear D. The germline V gene has CDR1 MNHEY and CDR2 SVGAGI. V dropped 9 bases and J dropped 3 bases, with 11 bases sitting between them. The CDR3 runs 13 residues. The CDR3 region has the DNA TGTGCCAGTCGCAGAAAGGACACCGGGGAGCTGTTTTTT. This encodes CASRRKDTGELFF.

The chain joins TRBV6-6 to TRBJ2-3, with TRBD2 matching 7 bases. Germline V gives CDR1 MNHNY, CDR2 SVGAGI (reference sequence). The CDR3 runs to 15 residues. Germline trimming cut 2 bases from V and 4 bases from J; bases unmatched to any gene: 6. The CDR3 DNA sequence: TGTGCCAGCAGTTACGGGCGGGAGCCTCCAGATACGCAGTATTTT. Translation: CASSYGREPPDTQYF.

This chain uses TRBV5-1 with TRBJ1-2, with 11 bases fitting TRBD1. V lost 4 bases and J lost 0; bases outside the gene matches: 8. Germline-derived CDR1 and CDR2 are SGHRS and YFSETQ. The CDR3 is 17 residues long. In DNA form, the CDR3 reads TGCGCCAGCAGCAAAGGGACAGGGGGGAACACTAACTATGGCTACACCTTC. Its protein is CASSKGTGGNTNYGYTF.

The chain is built from TRBV7-2 and TRBJ2-3, with 9 bases fitting TRBD2. The CDR3 is 16 amino acids. CDR1 and CDR2 (germline): SGHTA, FQGNSA. V gave up 1 base and J gave up 4 bases; unmatched junction bases: 6. CDR3 protein: CASSLGGRALADTQYF. In DNA, the CDR3 is TGTGCCAGCAGCTTAGGCGGGAGGGCCCTCGCAGATACGCAGTATTTT.

CDR3 in amino acids: CASSLGTIGSNQPQHF. DNA for the CDR3: TGCGCCAGCAGCTTGGGGACAATTGGAAGCAATCAGCCCCAGCATTTT. The chain employs TRBV5-1 and TRBJ1-5; weak D call: TRBD1 (5 bases). Trimming shortened V by 0 bases and J by 1 base, and 11 bases separated the two germline ends. CDR3 length: 16 residues. The germline V gene has CDR1 SGHRS and CDR2 YFSETQ.

This chain connects TRBV7-9 to TRBJ2-2; TRBD2 might be the D (6 bases). V was cut by 6 bases and J by 6 bases, with 14 bases left in between. The CDR3 covers 14 residues. CDR1 and CDR2 (germline): SEHNR, FQNEAQ (reference sequence). CDR3 in amino acids: CASSRGAGPGELFF. The CDR3 DNA sequence: TGTGCCAGCAGTCGCGGGGCGGGCCCCGGGGAGCTGTTTTTT.

The chain couples TRBV7-3 to TRBJ1-5; 7 bases line up with TRBD1. The CDR3 loop spans 13 amino acids. CDR1 is SGHTA, CDR2 FQGTGA, per germline. V was pared by 5 bases and J by 7 bases, with 5 bases of the junction left unmatched. The CDR3 bases are TGTGCCAGCAGCACCCGACAGGGACAGCCCCAGCATTTT. Its protein product is CASSTRQGQPQHF.

DNA for the CDR3: TGCGCCAGCAGCCAAAGACGGGGGCCTGTGAGGGCAGATACGCAGTATTTT. Its translation: CASSQRRGPVRADTQYF. The chain combines TRBV4-3 with TRBJ2-3; D might be TRBD1 or TRBD2, each matching 6 bases. Germline V gene sequence: CDR1 LGHNA, CDR2 YSLEER. The length of the CDR3 is 17 residues. Between the trimmed V and J ends, which lost 2 bases and 4 bases, there was a span of 19 bases.

The chain couples TRBV7-9 to TRBJ2-7; no clear D gene. The CDR3 totals 12 residues. The V and J ends lost 5 bases and 2 bases respectively, with 7 bases between them. Germline CDR1 and CDR2: SEHNR and FQNEAQ (reference sequence). This CDR3 reads CASSGATYEQYF. The CDR3 DNA is TGTGCCAGCAGCGGAGCTACCTACGAGCAGTACTTC.

The table lists this clone with a few counts. This chain connects TRBV30 to TRBJ1-5; D is uncertain. There are 17 residues in the CDR3. The germline V gene encodes CDR1 GTSNPN and CDR2 SVGIG (reference sequence). Trimming left V 0 bases short and J 4 bases short, with 19 bases between. CDR3 coding DNA: TGTGCCTGGAGTGTACGGAGGGCGGGGTACCAGAATCAGCCCCAGCATTTT. Its protein product is CAWSVRRAGYQNQPQHF.

The chain joins TRBV6-5 to TRBJ2-7; D is perhaps TRBD1 or TRBD2 (6 bases each). Looked up from germline, CDR1 is MNHEY and CDR2 is SVGAGI. This CDR3 contains 12 residues. Between the trimmed V and J ends, which lost 2 bases and 7 bases, there was a span of 9 bases. CDR3 sequence: CASSYRGEEQYF. CDR3 bases: TGTGCCAGCAGTTACAGGGGGGAGGAGCAGTACTTC.

The chain combines TRBV18 with TRBJ1-1; D not certain. CDR1 KGHSH and CDR2 LQKENI come from the germline V gene. This CDR3 region has 13 residues. Trimming left V 3 bases short and J 1 base short, with 6 bases between. CDR3 sequence (DNA): TGTGCCAGCTCACCTCGGGAGAACACTGAAGCTTTCTTT. It yields the protein CASSPRENTEAFF. Full variable domain (rest looked up from reference TRBV18 and TRBJ1-1): NAGVMQNPRHLVRRRGQEARLRCSPMKGHSHVYWYRQLPEEGLKFMVYLQKENIIDESGMPKERFSAEFPKEGPSILRIQQVVRGDSAAYFCASSPRENTEAFFGQGTRLTVV.

V is TRBV29-1 and J is TRBJ2-7, with D tentatively TRBD1 or TRBD2 (5 bases each). Germline V lookup: CDR1 SQVTM, CDR2 ANQGSEA. V lost 5 bases and J lost 5, with 13 bases in between. The CDR3 spans 12 residues. The CDR3 coding sequence is TGCAGCGTTTTATCCTGGGGGAACGAGCAGTACTTC. Translating gives CSVLSWGNEQYF.

The sample holds a few counts of this clone. This chain connects TRBV7-6 to TRBJ2-2, with 9 bases fitting TRBD1. Germline V gene lookup returns CDR1 SGHVS and CDR2 FNYEAQ. With V trimmed by 4 bases and J by 1 base, 4 bases remained unmatched. The CDR3 sequence is 16 residues long. CDR3 loop: CASSYGTGQNTGELFF. The DNA of the CDR3 is TGTGCCAGCAGCTACGGGACAGGGCAGAACACCGGGGAGCTGTTTTTT.

The chain recombines TRBV27 with TRBJ2-2, with D perhaps matching TRBD1 (5 bases). The CDR3 is made up of 18 amino acids. CDR1 is MNHEY and CDR2 is SMNVEV in the germline V gene (reference sequence). V shed 0 bases and J shed 5 bases, with 19 bases lying between them. The CDR3 DNA reads TGTGCCAGCAGTTTATCCCCTGGGGCACCCAAGTGGACCGGGGAGCTGTTTTTT. It is translated as CASSLSPGAPKWTGELFF.

The count of this clone is one. V gene TRBV27 combines with J gene TRBJ2-5; a possible D gene is TRBD2 (5 bases). Trimming pared 3 bases from V and 4 bases from J, leaving 9 bases between. The CDR3 spans 13 residues. Germline V gives CDR1 MNHEY, CDR2 SMNVEV (reference sequence). CDR3 nucleotides: TGTGCCAGCAGTTTCCCGGGGTTAGAGACCCAGTACTTC. As protein: CASSFPGLETQYF.

The V and J genes are TRBV9 and TRBJ2-3; D gene unclear. Germline V gene sequence: CDR1 SGDLS, CDR2 YYNGEE. Trimming removed 0 bases from V and 0 bases from J, with 11 bases in between. The CDR3 runs 16 residues. The DNA of the CDR3 is TGTGCCAGCAGCGTAGGGGCCGGGCGAAGCACAGATACGCAGTATTTT. Amino acid sequence: CASSVGAGRSTDTQYF.

This sequence joins TRBV5-5 and TRBJ2-7; D gene ambiguous. The CDR3 has 11 amino acids. Trimming took 0 bases from V and 6 from J, leaving 4 bases between them. Germline V gene data show CDR1 as SGHKS and CDR2 as YYEKEE (reference sequence). In DNA form, the CDR3 reads TGTGCCAGCAGCTTGGGGGGCGAGCAGTACTTC. Its translation: CASSLGGEQYF.

The chain has TRBV15 and TRBJ2-2; D call uncertain. The CDR3 totals 13 residues. Per the germline V gene, CDR1 is LNHNV and CDR2 is YYDKDF (reference sequence). Trimming removed 0 bases at V and 7 bases at J, with 6 bases between. This chain's CDR3 is CATSRDWGGELFF. The CDR3 region has the DNA TGTGCCACCAGCAGAGATTGGGGCGGGGAGCTGTTTTTT.

The V call is TRBV7-6, the J call TRBJ2-7; possibly TRBD1 for D (6 bases). Trimming left V 4 bases short and J 7 bases short, with 14 bases between. Germline V gene sequence: CDR1 SGHVS, CDR2 FNYEAQ. CDR3 length: 13 residues. CDR3 DNA sequence: TGTGCCAGCAGCTCCACAGGGTTGGGGGAGCAGTACTTC. Protein: CASSSTGLGEQYF.

V usage is TRBV14 and J usage is TRBJ1-1; TRBD1 matches 7 bases. This CDR3 has 19 residues. With 1 base clipped from V and 6 bases from J, the junction kept 20 bases outside the gene matches. Germline V gene data show CDR1 as SGHDN and CDR2 as FVKESK. CDR3 sequence (DNA): TGTGCCAGCAGCCAAGGTTCCCCGACAGGGTGGTTCAGTCCCCCTGAAGCTTTCTTT. Amino acid sequence: CASSQGSPTGWFSPPEAFF.